Below are 26 T cell receptor beta chains sequenced from a single sample in a study of tumour-infiltrating T cells in Burkitt lymphoma. TCRdb's copy holds only in-frame clones and misses some; the assay was immunoSEQ multiplex PCR. Of around 13,000 clones in the sample, around 86% were seen once. Sequencing was performed on tumor tissue. These receptors all stem from a human donor with diffuse large B-cell lymphoma.

The chain links TRBV7-8 to TRBJ2-5; 7 bases fit TRBD1. V dropped 4 bases and J dropped 6; count of bases not matched to a gene: 8. The CDR3 is 14 amino acids. Germline assignment: CDR1 SGHVS and CDR2 FQNEAQ. The DNA of the CDR3 is TGTGCCAGCAGCTCAGCCCAGGGGGAAAAGACCCAGTACTTC. It is translated as CASSSAQGEKTQYF.

J is TRBJ2-1 and V is TRBV5-3; D is perhaps TRBD1 (7 bases). TRBV5-3 belongs to the ORF category, with a function that is uncertain. This CDR3 is 15 amino acids long. Between the trimmed V and J ends, which lost 4 bases and 6 bases, there was a span of 17 bases. The DNA of the CDR3 is TGTGCCAGAAGCCCAGACAGGGTGGAGGGCAATGAGCAGTTCTTC. Its translation: CARSPDRVEGNEQFF.

This chain connects TRBV27 to TRBJ2-5, with D possibly TRBD2 on 5 matching bases. Looked up from germline, CDR1 is MNHEY and CDR2 is SMNVEV (reference sequence). This CDR3 has 14 residues. With 5 bases removed from V and 1 base from J, the gap between germline ends came to 11 bases. In DNA, the CDR3 is TGTGCCAGCAGTCCCTGGACTTTCCAAGAGACCCAGTACTTC. Translating it yields CASSPWTFQETQYF.

This chain connects TRBV9 to TRBJ1-3; D remains ambiguous. This CDR3 has 17 amino acids. The V gene's germline CDR1 is SGDLS and CDR2 YYNGEE. Trimming took off 0 bases at V and 0 bases at J, with 13 bases between the two ends. CDR3 amino acids: CASSVAGSSFSGNTIYF. Here the CDR3 DNA reads TGTGCCAGCAGCGTAGCTGGCTCTAGCTTCTCTGGAAACACCATATATTTT. The whole variable domain, filled in from reference TRBV9 and TRBJ1-3, reads DSGVTQTPKHLITATGQRVTLRCSPRSGDLSVYWYQQSLDQGLQFLIQYYNGEERAKGNILERFSAQQFPDLHSELNLSSLELGDSALYFCASSVAGSSFSGNTIYFGEGSWLTVV.

V usage is TRBV19 and J usage is TRBJ2-1; 10 bases are a match to TRBD2. This CDR3 has 15 amino acids. V was pared by 8 bases and J by 3 bases, with 7 bases of the junction left unmatched. Germline CDR1 is LNHDA and CDR2 is SQIVND (reference sequence). This CDR3 is CASQRTSGFYNEQFF. CDR3 DNA: TGTGCCAGTCAACGGACTAGCGGATTCTACAATGAGCAGTTCTTC. Based on the CDR3 plus reference TRBV19 and TRBJ2-1, the full variable domain is DGGITQSPKYLFRKEGQNVTLSCEQNLNHDAMYWYRQDPGQGLRLIYYSQIVNDFQKGDIAEGYSVSREKKESFPLTVTSAQKNPTAFYLCASQRTSGFYNEQFFGPGTRLTVL.

This clone was seen a few times. The V call is TRBV7-6, the J call TRBJ1-1; unclear D gene. The CDR3 length is 13 residues. Germline loops: CDR1 SGHVS, CDR2 FNYEAQ. V shed 3 bases and J shed 5 bases, with 10 bases lying between them. The CDR3 DNA reads TGTGCCAGCAGCTTGGACCTTACAACTGAAGCTTTCTTT. Translation: CASSLDLTTEAFF. Looking up the rest from reference TRBV7-6 and TRBJ1-1 gives the full variable domain: GAGVSQSPRYKVTKRGQDVALRCDPISGHVSLYWYRQALGQGPEFLTYFNYEAQQDKSGLPNDRFSAERPEGSISTLTIQRTEQRDSAMYRCASSLDLTTEAFFGQGTRLTVV.

The CDR3 is CASSFGPYNTEAFF. The CDR3 DNA sequence: TGTGCCAGCAGTTTCGGGCCTTATAACACTGAAGCTTTCTTT. This rearrangement joins TRBV7-8 to TRBJ1-1; unclear D gene. V was shortened by 6 bases and J by 2 bases, with 13 bases between the two germline ends. From germline, CDR1 is SGHVS and CDR2 FQNEAQ. The CDR3 loop spans 14 amino acids.

J is TRBJ2-7 and V is TRBV28, with D possibly called TRBD1 or TRBD2 (5 bases each). There are 16 residues in the CDR3. V lost 2 bases, J lost 1 base, and 15 bases lay in between. Germline CDR1 MDHEN, CDR2 SYDVKM. In DNA form, the CDR3 reads TGTGCCAGCAGTTTAGGGGACGCCGGTTCTTCCTACGAGCAGTACTTC. Translating gives CASSLGDAGSSYEQYF.

This sequence joins TRBV10-3 and TRBJ2-3; 12 bases agree with TRBD2. The CDR3 is 16 residues long. V lost 4 bases, J lost 3 bases, and 5 bases stayed unmatched. Germline V CDR1 and CDR2: ENHRY, SYGVKD. CDR3 amino acids: CAISGTSGTGTDTQYF. The CDR3 DNA reads TGTGCCATCAGTGGGACTAGCGGGACTGGGACAGATACGCAGTATTTT.

The gene calls are TRBV27 and TRBJ1-1; D gene unclear. The V end was cut by 0 bases, the J end by 8 bases, with 13 bases between. The CDR3 has 14 residues. The germline V gene has CDR1 MNHEY and CDR2 SMNVEV (reference sequence). This CDR3 is CASSLSVDLDEAFF. The CDR3, as DNA: TGTGCCAGCAGTTTATCGGTGGACTTAGACGAAGCTTTCTTT.

This chain connects TRBV11-2 to TRBJ1-3; the D is unclear. Germline V gene lookup returns CDR1 SGHAT and CDR2 FQNNGV. The CDR3 covers 14 residues. Trimming left V 1 base short and J 3 bases short, with 7 bases between. This chain's CDR3 is CASSLGYDGNTIYF. The CDR3 DNA follows: TGTGCCAGCAGCTTAGGATATGATGGAAACACCATATATTTT.

The chain is built from TRBV4-1 and TRBJ2-7; no firm D call. Trimming left V 0 bases short and J 5 bases short, with 8 bases between. The germline V gene encodes CDR1 MGHRA and CDR2 YSYEKL. The CDR3 runs to 13 residues. Here the CDR3 reads CASSQEVFDEQYF. Here the CDR3 DNA reads TGCGCCAGCAGCCAAGAGGTCTTCGACGAGCAGTACTTC.

This chain connects TRBV18 to TRBJ2-1; 13 bases agree with TRBD2. The CDR3 covers 15 residues. The V and J ends lost 4 bases and 8 bases, in that order; junction bases with no gene match: 5. CDR1 is KGHSH and CDR2 is LQKENI in the germline V gene. This chain's CDR3 is CASSLLAGGPDEQFF. The CDR3 DNA is TGTGCCAGCTCACTACTAGCGGGGGGGCCGGATGAGCAGTTCTTC.

The J gene is TRBJ2-7, the V gene TRBV7-8; the match to TRBD2 covers 10 bases. Germline values: CDR1 SGHVS, CDR2 FQNEAQ. J lost 4 bases, V lost 1 base, and 4 bases had no gene match. The CDR3 extends over 15 amino acids. The CDR3 protein is CASSLGTSGIYEQYF. The CDR3 nucleotides are TGTGCCAGCAGCTTAGGGACTAGCGGCATTTACGAGCAGTACTTC.

This clone was picked up one time. The chain uses TRBV19 and TRBJ1-1; D might be TRBD1 (6 bases). With 7 bases removed from V and 11 bases from J, the gap between germline ends came to 17 bases. Germline V gene sequence: CDR1 LNHDA, CDR2 SQIVND (reference sequence). The CDR3 has 12 residues. CDR3 sequence (DNA): TGTGCCAGTACCGGCCCGGGACATATGGCTTTCTTT. Protein product: CASTGPGHMAFF.

This chain links TRBV19 with TRBJ1-2; perhaps TRBD1 as D (5 bases). Trimming shortened V by 7 bases and J by 4 bases, and 22 bases separated the two germline ends. CDR1 LNHDA and CDR2 SQIVND come from the germline V gene (reference sequence). CDR3 length: 16 residues. The DNA of the CDR3 is TGTGCCAGTAATCCGACAAGTGTGTCAGGGAGCTATGGCTACACCTTC. It is translated as CASNPTSVSGSYGYTF.

The genes are TRBV6-1 and TRBJ1-2; 8 bases fit TRBD1. The germline V gene has CDR1 MNHNS and CDR2 SASEGT. The CDR3 has 12 residues. Losses at the gene ends were 5 bases for V and 11 bases for J; bases not matched to a gene: 7. The CDR3 sequence is CASSRTGSEYTF. The DNA for the CDR3 is TGTGCCAGCAGTCGGACAGGGAGTGAGTACACCTTC.

The chain recombines TRBV9 with TRBJ1-4, with D uncertain. Germline CDR1 is SGDLS and CDR2 is YYNGEE. V lost 0 bases and J lost 6, with 12 bases in between. The CDR3 loop spans 15 amino acids. This CDR3 reads CASSVDQREHEKLFF. The CDR3 region has the DNA TGTGCCAGCAGCGTAGACCAGCGTGAACATGAAAAACTGTTTTTT. The full variable domain, with the rest looked up from reference TRBV9 and TRBJ1-4, is DSGVTQTPKHLITATGQRVTLRCSPRSGDLSVYWYQQSLDQGLQFLIQYYNGEERAKGNILERFSAQQFPDLHSELNLSSLELGDSALYFCASSVDQREHEKLFFGSGTQLSVL.

The V call is TRBV2, the J call TRBJ2-1, with 7 nucleotides matching TRBD2. Germline V gives CDR1 SNHLY, CDR2 FYNNEI. V was clipped by 6 bases and J by 3 bases; unmatched bases: 8. The CDR3 has 15 amino acids. The CDR3 sequence: CASRLASSNYNEQFF. In nucleotides, the CDR3 is TGTGCCAGCAGACTAGCGAGCTCTAACTACAATGAGCAGTTCTTC.

The CDR3 DNA is TGTGCCAGTAGCTGGGGGGGGGCTTCCACTGAAGCTTTCTTT. Its translation: CASSWGGASTEAFF. The rearrangement links TRBV19 to TRBJ1-1; possibly TRBD1 for D (6 bases). Germline V gives CDR1 LNHDA, CDR2 SQIVND (reference sequence). CDR3 size: 14 residues. Trimming removed 6 bases from V and 4 bases from J, with 15 bases in between.

The V gene is TRBV13, the J gene TRBJ2-1, with 8 bases aligning to TRBD2. Trimming took 5 bases from V and 11 from J; bases not matched to a gene: 14. Germline V lookup: CDR1 PRHDT, CDR2 FYEKMQ (reference sequence). This CDR3 spans 15 amino acids. This CDR3 is CASSPPGGGSHQQFF. CDR3 nucleotide sequence: TGTGCCAGCAGCCCCCCGGGGGGGGGCTCGCATCAGCAGTTCTTC.

V is TRBV6-1 and J is TRBJ1-2, with D unresolved. CDR1 and CDR2 (germline): MNHNS, SASEGT. Trimming stripped 7 bases from V and 8 bases from J, with 17 bases between. There are 13 residues in the CDR3. The CDR3 nucleotides read TGTGCCAGCACCCTACGGAGTCTCCCCGGCTACACCTTC. It codes for CASTLRSLPGYTF.

The V and J genes are TRBV7-2 and TRBJ2-2; TRBD2 aligns across 11 bases. The length of the CDR3 is 15 residues. The V and J ends lost 6 bases and 7 bases, in that order; junction bases with no gene match: 7. CDR1 SGHTA and CDR2 FQGNSA come from the germline V gene. CDR3 protein: CASSVSGGAGGELFF. The CDR3 DNA reads TGTGCCAGCAGTGTTAGCGGGGGGGCTGGCGGGGAGCTGTTTTTT. Based on the CDR3 plus reference TRBV7-2 and TRBJ2-2, the full variable domain is GAGVSQSPSNKVTEKGKDVELRCDPISGHTALYWYRQSLGQGLEFLIYFQGNSAPDKSGLPSDRFSAERTGGSVSTLTIQRTQQEDSAVYLCASSVSGGAGGELFFGEGSRLTVL.

The chain combines TRBV28 with TRBJ1-5; possibly TRBD1 for D (5 bases). V was pared by 3 bases and J by 9 bases, with 12 bases between. CDR3 length: 13 residues. In germline, CDR1 is MDHEN, CDR2 SYDVKM. CDR3 sequence: CASSFGGEGPQHF. The CDR3, as DNA: TGTGCCAGCAGTTTCGGGGGAGAGGGGCCCCAGCATTTT. Using reference TRBV28 and TRBJ1-5 for the parts outside the CDR3, the full variable domain is DVKVTQSSRYLVKRTGEKVFLECVQDMDHENMFWYRQDPGLGLRLIYFSYDVKMKEKGDIPEGYSVSREKKERFSLILESASTNQTSMYLCASSFGGEGPQHFGDGTRLSIL.

This rearrangement joins TRBV19 to TRBJ2-2; D gene uncertain. The germline CDR1 and CDR2 sequences are LNHDA and SQIVND (reference sequence). The CDR3 sequence is 15 residues long. V was clipped by 4 bases and J by 5 bases, with 14 bases between them. This CDR3 is CASSTRPGGTGELFF. CDR3 nucleotides: TGTGCCAGTAGTACCCGACCGGGTGGGACCGGGGAGCTGTTTTTT.

The CDR3 region has the DNA TGTGCCAGCGCCGGGACAGGGGGTTCATATAGCAATCAGCCCCAGCATTTT. Protein product: CASAGTGGSYSNQPQHF. This sequence joins TRBV27 and TRBJ1-5, with 11 bases matching TRBD1. CDR1 is MNHEY, CDR2 SMNVEV, per germline (reference sequence). The CDR3 consists of 17 residues. Unmatched junction bases numbered 9, after V lost 8 bases and J lost 0 bases.